This is a list of T cell receptor beta chains from one sample in a study of cytomegalovirus exposure and HLA in healthy donors. TCRdb's table, derived via immunoSEQ multiplex PCR, lists solely in-frame clones and lacks some. The sample shows under 150,000 clones, about 10% of them seen only once. The sequencing input was PBMCs. The receptor set was obtained from a woman aged 40 to 50 in good health and CMV-seropositive. The CDR3 runs from the conserved cysteine through the conserved F or W.

TRBV7-6,CASSPEWTALRPYEQYF
TRBV7-9,CASSYGDSYNSPLHF
TRBV9,CASSLRTSENEQFF
TRBV12-5,CASGLGQAGELFF
TRBV4-1,CASSQDPGLSGNTIYF
TRBV6-5,CASKDRGRYNSPLHF
TRBV5-1,CASSLGTGGRDEQYF
TRBV4-2,CASSQDRGYEQYF
TRBV2,CASRELAGGSSYEQYF
TRBV19,CASEAGGYTF
TRBV5-8,CASSYPGTENTEAFF
TRBV6-1,CATVPIQGASQPQHF
TRBV29-1,CSVGRRATAGELFF
TRBV19,CASSMVPGSTEAFF
TRBV7-2,CASSLGRPGMNTEAFF
TRBV4-3,CASSQVTSGTDTQYF
TRBV19,CASSILPGWRLLNTEAFF
TRBV27,CASSFTGQGEESYEQYF
TRBV2,CASKSGGPNSPLHF
TRBV28,CAIHSGGAITDTQYF
TRBV5-4,CASSLGLAGGTDTQYF
TRBV6-5,CASSYGQQVTGELFF
TRBV4-2,CASSQGGAWDNEQFF
TRBV7-9,CASSRDRGNTIYF
TRBV19,CASSRLAGQAPSYNEQFF
TRBV11-2,CASTTSLLTGKYQETQYF
TRBV27,CASSSRDRVIGEQFF
TRBV5-1,CASSLTATGSYGYTF
TRBV27,CASSLYRDQPQHF
TRBV7-2,CASKGDASGNTIYF
TRBV7-9,CASTADRINEKLFF
TRBV11-3,CASSLGGGENYGYTF
TRBV7-9,CASTVTRATNTEAFF
TRBV4-2,CASSQGTGSEAFF
TRBV19,CATSPGSYNSPLHF
TRBV11-3,CASSPRDTGELFF
TRBV5-4,CASRNPGETEYF
TRBV10-1,CASSVWGGKNTGELFF
TRBV5-1,CASSLRTAANEKLFF
TRBV2,CASTRGETQYF
TRBV7-2,CASSLSLSTSGVNQPQHF
TRBV5-1,CASSLQTSTDTQYF
TRBV5-1,CASSPGSTEAFF
TRBV19,CATTQGQKYGYTF
TRBV10-3,CAIREGQGREKLFF
TRBV5-1,CASSLLGLNEKLFF
TRBV6-1,CASRGTAAYEQYF